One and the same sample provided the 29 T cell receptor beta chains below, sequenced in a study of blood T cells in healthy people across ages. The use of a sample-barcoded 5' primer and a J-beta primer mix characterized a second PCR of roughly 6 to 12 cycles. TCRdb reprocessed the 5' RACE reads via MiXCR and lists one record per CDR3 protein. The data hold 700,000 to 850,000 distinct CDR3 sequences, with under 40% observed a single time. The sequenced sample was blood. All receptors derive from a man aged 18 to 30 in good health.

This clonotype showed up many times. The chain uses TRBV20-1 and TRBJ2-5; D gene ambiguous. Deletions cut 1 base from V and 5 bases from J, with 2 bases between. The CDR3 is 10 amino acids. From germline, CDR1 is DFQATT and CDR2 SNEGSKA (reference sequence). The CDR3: CSARAETQYF. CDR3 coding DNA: TGCAGTGCTAGAGCCGAGACCCAGTACTTC.

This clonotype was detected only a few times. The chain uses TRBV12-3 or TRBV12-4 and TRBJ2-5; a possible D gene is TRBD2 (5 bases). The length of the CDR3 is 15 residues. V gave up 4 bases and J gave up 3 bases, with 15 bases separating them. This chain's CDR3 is CASSSTNGNKETQYF. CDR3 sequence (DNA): TGTGCCAGCAGTTCGACTAACGGAAATAAAGAGACCCAGTACTTC.

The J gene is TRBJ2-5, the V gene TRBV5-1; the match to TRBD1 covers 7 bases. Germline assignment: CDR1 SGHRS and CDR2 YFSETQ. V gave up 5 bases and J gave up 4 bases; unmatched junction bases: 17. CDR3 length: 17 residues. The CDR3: CASSPDRDRWLGETQYF. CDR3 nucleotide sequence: TGCGCCAGCAGTCCTGACAGGGATAGGTGGTTGGGAGAGACCCAGTACTTC.

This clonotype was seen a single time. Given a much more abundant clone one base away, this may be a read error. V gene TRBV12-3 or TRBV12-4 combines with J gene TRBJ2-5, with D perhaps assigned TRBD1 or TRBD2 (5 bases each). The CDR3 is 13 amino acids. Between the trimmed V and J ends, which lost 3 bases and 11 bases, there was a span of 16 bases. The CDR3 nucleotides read TGTGCCAGCAGTTTCGGGACCGACAATGAGCAGTACTTC. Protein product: CASSFGTDNEQYF.

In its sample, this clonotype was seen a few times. Written as DNA, the CDR3 is TGTGCCAGCAGCGCCGGGACAGAATACAATGAGCAGTACTTC. Its protein is CASSAGTEYNEQYF. The rearrangement uses TRBV7-2 and TRBJ2-1, with 7 bases fitting TRBD1. The DNA matches TRBJ2-7 better at its end, which makes the J call doubtful. The CDR3 covers 14 residues. The germline gives CDR1 SGHTA, CDR2 FQGNSA.

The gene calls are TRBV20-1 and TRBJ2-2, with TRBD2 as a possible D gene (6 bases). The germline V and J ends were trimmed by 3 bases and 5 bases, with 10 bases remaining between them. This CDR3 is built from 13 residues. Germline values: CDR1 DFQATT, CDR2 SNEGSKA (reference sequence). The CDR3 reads CSARDGTTGELFF. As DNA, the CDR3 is TGCAGTGCTAGGGACGGGACTACCGGGGAGCTGTTTTTT.

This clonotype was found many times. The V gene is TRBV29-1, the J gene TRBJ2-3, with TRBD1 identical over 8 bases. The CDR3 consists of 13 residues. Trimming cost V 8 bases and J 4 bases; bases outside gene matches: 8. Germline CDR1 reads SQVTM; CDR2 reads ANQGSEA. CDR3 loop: CSLRGQGPDTQYF. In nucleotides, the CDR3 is TGCAGCTTACGAGGACAGGGCCCAGATACGCAGTATTTT.

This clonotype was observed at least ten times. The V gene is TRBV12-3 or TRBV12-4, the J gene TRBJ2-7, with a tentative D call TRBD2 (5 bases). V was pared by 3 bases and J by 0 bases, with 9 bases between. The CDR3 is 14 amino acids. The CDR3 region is CASSFGVSSYEQYF. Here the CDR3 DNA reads TGTGCCAGCAGTTTCGGGGTCTCCTCCTACGAGCAGTACTTC.

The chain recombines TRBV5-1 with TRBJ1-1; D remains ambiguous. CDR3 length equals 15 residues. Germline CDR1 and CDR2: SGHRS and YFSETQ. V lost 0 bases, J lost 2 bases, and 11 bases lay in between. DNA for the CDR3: TGCGCCAGCAGCTTGGAAAGTTCAGTAAACACTGAAGCTTTCTTT. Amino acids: CASSLESSVNTEAFF.

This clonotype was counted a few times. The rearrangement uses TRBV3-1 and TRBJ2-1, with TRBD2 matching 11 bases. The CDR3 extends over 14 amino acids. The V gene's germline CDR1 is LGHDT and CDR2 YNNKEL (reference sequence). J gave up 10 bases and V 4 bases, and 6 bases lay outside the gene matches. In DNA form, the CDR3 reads TGTGCCAGCAGCCTTAGCGGGGGGGCGACAGAGCAGTTCTTC. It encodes CASSLSGGATEQFF.

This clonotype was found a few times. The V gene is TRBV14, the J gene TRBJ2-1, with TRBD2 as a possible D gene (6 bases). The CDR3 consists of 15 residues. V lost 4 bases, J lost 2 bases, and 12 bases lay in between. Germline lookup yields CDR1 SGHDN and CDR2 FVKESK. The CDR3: CASSRPEGTYNEQFF. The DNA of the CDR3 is TGTGCCAGCAGCCGGCCGGAGGGTACCTACAATGAGCAGTTCTTC.

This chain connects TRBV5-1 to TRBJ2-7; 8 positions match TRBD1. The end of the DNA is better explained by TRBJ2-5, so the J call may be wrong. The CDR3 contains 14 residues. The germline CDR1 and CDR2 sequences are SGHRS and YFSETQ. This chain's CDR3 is CASSFPGGAGTQYF. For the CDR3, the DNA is TGCGCCAGCAGCTTTCCAGGGGGCGCCGGGACCCAGTACTTC.

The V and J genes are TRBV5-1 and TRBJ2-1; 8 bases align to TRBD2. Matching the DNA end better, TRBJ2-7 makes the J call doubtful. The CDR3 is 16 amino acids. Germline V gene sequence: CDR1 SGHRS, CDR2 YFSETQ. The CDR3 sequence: CASRSGGGPSYNEQYF. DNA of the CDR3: TGCGCCAGCAGATCGGGCGGGGGGCCCTCCTACAATGAGCAGTACTTC.

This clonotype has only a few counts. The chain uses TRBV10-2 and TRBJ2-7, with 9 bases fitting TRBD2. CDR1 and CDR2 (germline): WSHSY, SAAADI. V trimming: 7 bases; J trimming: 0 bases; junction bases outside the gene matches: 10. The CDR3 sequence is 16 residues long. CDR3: CASIRLAGPLSYEQYF. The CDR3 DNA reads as TGCGCCAGCATACGGCTAGCGGGGCCCCTCTCCTACGAGCAGTACTTC.

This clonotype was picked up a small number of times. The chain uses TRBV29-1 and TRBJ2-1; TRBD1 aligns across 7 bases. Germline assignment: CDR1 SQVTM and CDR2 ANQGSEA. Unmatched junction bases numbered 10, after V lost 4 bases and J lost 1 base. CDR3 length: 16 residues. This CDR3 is CSVVGGPKTSYNEQFF. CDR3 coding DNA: TGCAGCGTTGTAGGGGGCCCTAAAACTTCCTACAATGAGCAGTTCTTC.

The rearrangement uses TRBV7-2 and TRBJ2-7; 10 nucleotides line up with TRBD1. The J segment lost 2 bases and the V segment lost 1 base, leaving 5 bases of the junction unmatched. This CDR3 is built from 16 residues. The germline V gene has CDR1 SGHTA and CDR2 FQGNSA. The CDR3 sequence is CASSLGGTGVPYEQYF. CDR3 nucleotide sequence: TGTGCCAGCAGCTTAGGAGGGACAGGGGTTCCCTACGAGCAGTACTTC.

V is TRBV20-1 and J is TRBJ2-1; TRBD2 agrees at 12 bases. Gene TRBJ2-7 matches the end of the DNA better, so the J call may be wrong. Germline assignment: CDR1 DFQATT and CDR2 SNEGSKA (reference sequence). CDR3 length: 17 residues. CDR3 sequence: CSARDTSGGYSYNEQYF. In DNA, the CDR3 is TGCAGTGCTAGAGATACTAGCGGGGGGTACTCCTACAATGAGCAGTACTTC.

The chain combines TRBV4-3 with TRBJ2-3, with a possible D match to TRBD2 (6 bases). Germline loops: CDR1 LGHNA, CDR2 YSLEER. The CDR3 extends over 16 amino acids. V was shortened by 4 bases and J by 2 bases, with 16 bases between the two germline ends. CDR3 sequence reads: CASSPTGRGLTDTQYF. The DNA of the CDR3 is TGCGCCAGCAGCCCGACGGGGCGGGGACTCACAGATACGCAGTATTTT.

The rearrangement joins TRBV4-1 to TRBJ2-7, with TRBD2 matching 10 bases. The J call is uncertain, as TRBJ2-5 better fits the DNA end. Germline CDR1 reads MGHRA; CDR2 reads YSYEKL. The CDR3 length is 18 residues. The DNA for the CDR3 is TGCGCCAGCAGCCAAGATCAATCCAGCGGGGGGGCCGGTAAGACCCAGTACTTC. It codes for CASSQDQSSGGAGKTQYF.

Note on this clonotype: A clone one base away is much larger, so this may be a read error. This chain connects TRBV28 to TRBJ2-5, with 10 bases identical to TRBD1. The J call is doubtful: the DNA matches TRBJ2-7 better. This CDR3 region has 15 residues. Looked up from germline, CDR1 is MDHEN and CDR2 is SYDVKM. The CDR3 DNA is TGTGCCAGCAGTTTAAGCGACAGGGGGCGTTCCGAGCAGTACTTC. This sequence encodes CASSLSDRGRSEQYF.

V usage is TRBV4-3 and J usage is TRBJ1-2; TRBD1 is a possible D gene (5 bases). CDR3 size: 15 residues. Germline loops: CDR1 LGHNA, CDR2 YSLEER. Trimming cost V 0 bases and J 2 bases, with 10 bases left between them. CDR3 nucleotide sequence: TGCGCCAGCAGCCAAGATAGGGACCTCAACTATGGCTACACCTTC. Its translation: CASSQDRDLNYGYTF.

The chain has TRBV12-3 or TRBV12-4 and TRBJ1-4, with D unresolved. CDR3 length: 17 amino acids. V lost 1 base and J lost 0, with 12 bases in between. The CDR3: CASSLEGIPSTNEKLFF. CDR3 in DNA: TGTGCCAGCAGTTTAGAGGGCATCCCCTCAACTAATGAAAAACTGTTTTTT.

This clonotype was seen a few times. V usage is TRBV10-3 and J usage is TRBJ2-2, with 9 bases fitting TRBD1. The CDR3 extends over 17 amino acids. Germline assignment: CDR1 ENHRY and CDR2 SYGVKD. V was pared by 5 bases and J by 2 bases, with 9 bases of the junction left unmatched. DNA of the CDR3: TGTGCCATCAGTCTCCCCAACAGGGGGCATAACACCGGGGAGCTGTTTTTT. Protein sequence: CAISLPNRGHNTGELFF.

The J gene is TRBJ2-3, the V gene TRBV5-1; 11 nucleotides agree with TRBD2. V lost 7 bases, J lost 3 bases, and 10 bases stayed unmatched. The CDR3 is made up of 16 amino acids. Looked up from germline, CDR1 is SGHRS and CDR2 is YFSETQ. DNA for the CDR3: TGCGCCAGCTACAAGATAGCGGGGGGGCCGACAGATACGCAGTATTTT. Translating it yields CASYKIAGGPTDTQYF.

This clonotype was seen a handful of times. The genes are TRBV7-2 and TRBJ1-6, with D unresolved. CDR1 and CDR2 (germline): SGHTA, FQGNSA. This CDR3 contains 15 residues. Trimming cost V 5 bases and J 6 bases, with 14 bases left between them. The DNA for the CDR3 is TGTGCCAGCAGCCGGACTTTTGGTGGTAATTCACCCCTCCACTTT. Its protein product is CASSRTFGGNSPLHF. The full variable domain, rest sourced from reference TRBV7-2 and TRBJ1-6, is GAGVSQSPSNKVTEKGKDVELRCDPISGHTALYWYRQSLGQGLEFLIYFQGNSAPDKSGLPSDRFSAERTGGSVSTLTIQRTQQEDSAVYLCASSRTFGGNSPLHFGNGTRLTVT.

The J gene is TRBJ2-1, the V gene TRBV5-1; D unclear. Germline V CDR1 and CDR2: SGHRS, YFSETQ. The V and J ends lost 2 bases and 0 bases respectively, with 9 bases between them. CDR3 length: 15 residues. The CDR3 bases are TGCGCCAGCAGCTTACAAGCTAGCTCCTACAATGAGCAGTTCTTC. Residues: CASSLQASSYNEQFF.

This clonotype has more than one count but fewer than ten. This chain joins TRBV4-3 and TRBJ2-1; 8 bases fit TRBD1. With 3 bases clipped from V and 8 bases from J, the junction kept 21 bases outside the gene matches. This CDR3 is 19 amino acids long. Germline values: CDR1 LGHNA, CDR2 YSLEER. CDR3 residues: CASSQGPIVGTGLGHEQFF. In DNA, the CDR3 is TGCGCCAGCAGCCAGGGGCCTATTGTGGGGACAGGCTTAGGGCATGAGCAGTTCTTC.

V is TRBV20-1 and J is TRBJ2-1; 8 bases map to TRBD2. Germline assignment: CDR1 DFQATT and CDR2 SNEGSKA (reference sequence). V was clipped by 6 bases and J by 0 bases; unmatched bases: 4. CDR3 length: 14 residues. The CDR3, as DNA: TGCAGTGCCCACGGGGGGGTCTCCTACAATGAGCAGTTCTTC. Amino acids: CSAHGGVSYNEQFF.

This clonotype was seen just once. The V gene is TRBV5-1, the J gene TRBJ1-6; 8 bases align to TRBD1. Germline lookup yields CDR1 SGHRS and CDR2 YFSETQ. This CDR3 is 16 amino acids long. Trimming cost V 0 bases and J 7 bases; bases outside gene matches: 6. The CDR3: CASSLGSRQGNSPLHF. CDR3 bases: TGCGCCAGCAGCTTGGGTTCTCGACAGGGGAATTCACCCCTCCACTTT.